This T cell receptor beta chain was identified in a study of vaccination effects on CD4 cells after COVID-19 (dated by TCRdb to between 2021 and 2024). A note on the overall study: Each participant got two doses of an mRNA SARS-CoV-2 vaccine, either BNT162b2 or mRNA-1273. Pre-vaccine samples from a couple of convalescent patients were drawn 16 days and one week before the first dose, 142 and 148 days after COVID-19 diagnosis. Altogether, some ten COVID-19 convalescent patients and a few SARS-CoV-2-naive healthy vaccine recipients made up the full study. The Oncomine TCR Beta short-read assay on an Illumina iSeq 100 was used to sequence cultures from other donors in the study. SARS-CoV-2 spike-specific CD4+ TCR repertoires from before and after mRNA vaccination were compared in COVID-19 convalescent patients and in infection-naive vaccine recipients. General conclusions and limits of the study: In convalescent patients, the post-vaccine spike-reactive repertoire consisted mainly of new vaccine-induced clones, largely distinct from infection-induced clones. Only a small number of convalescent patients were included, and no early post-infection timepoints were available, which limited the study. Marked clonal contraction was observed in both infection-induced and vaccine-induced clones at late post-vaccination timepoints, consistent with waning T cell responses.

Note on this clone: No antigen is known for it. Base qualities are missing; no much larger clone stands one base away.

The CDR3 runs 13 amino acids, cysteine and phenylalanine included. The sequence is cut down to CDR3 DNA, 39 bases in frame from base 1. Between the V and J ends, shortened by 3 bases and 4 bases respectively, the junction contains 9 bases. CDR1 and CDR2, per the germline V gene, are SNHLY and FYNNEI. Libraries were constructed by the immunoSEQ multiplex PCR assay. DNA from the CD4+ T cells that had been cultured and isolated underwent TCR beta CDR3 sequencing. The study's processing was this. The analysis removed non-productive TCR sequences, trimmed reads to the CDR3 region, and retained only CDR3s that were 7 or more amino acids long. The MANAFEST web app was used to pick out antigen-specific clonotypes by comparing their expansion in peptide wells with that in reference cultures. To count as positive, a clone had to show expansion at FDR<0.05 compared with the reference and with all other wells, an odds ratio above 5, and a frequency above 0.1% in two replicate wells. Clonotypes significantly expanded in SARS-CoV-2 spike wells and in at least one common cold coronavirus spike condition were defined as cross-reactive. CDR3 similarity was assessed by Levenshtein distance using the stringdist R package, and unrooted trees were constructed with ape in R 3.6.1. The table was pulled from immuneACCESS by TCRdb, which kept in-frame rearrangements only. Such tables lose some clones; where checked, under half of the loss comes from unresolved V genes, and the rest has no known cause. V, J and clone size are taken as reported in that table, and D and trimming were inferred from the DNA itself. Here the sample has roughly 17,000 clones; roughly 74% occur a single time. The ten largest make up around 16% of the sample.

In the ViraFEST assay, PBMC were stimulated with viral peptide pools, and TCR sequencing was then used to find antigen-specific CD4+ T cell clonotypes based on their expansion. After less than 13 days of culture, CD4+ T cells were isolated with the EasySep CD4+ T cell isolation kit. Convalescent patients had PCR-confirmed SARS-CoV-2 infection between March and December 2020, before Alpha, Beta and Delta variants emerged in the United States. Two million PBMC per well were cultured in IMDM with roughly 5% human AB serum, 8 to 10 IU/ml IL-2 and gentamicin, plus 10 ug/ml peptides. On days 3 and 7, half of the culture medium was replaced with fresh IL-2-containing medium. Unless otherwise noted, each peptide stimulation condition was cultured in triplicate wells. PBMC were separated from whole blood using Ficoll-Paque Plus gradient centrifugation and were then either cryopreserved at -140C or used fresh. Overlapping peptide pools spanned the spike proteins of SARS-CoV-2 and the common cold coronaviruses HCoV-NL63, HCoV-OC43 and HCoV-229E. Genomic DNA was extracted from cultured CD4+ T cells with the QIAamp micro DNA kit.

The input for sequencing was CD4+ T cells from PBMCs cultured with SARS-CoV-2 spike peptides, taken before COVID-19 vaccination. The sample's cell subset or site label, in plain terms: SARS-CoV-2 spike overlapping peptide pool stimulation. The chain is assembled from TRBV2 and TRBJ1-2; the D gene cannot be named for sure. The source is a human donor who had a prior SARS-CoV-2 infection. CDR3 region: CASSDSAGYGYTF. The DNA sequence reads TGTGCCAGCAGTGACAGCGCCGGCTATGGCTACACCTTC.